A single sample gave rise to the 3 T cell receptor beta chains below, sequenced in a study of cytomegalovirus exposure and HLA in healthy donors. PCR involved 60 Vbeta and 13 Jbeta primers. Sequenced by immunoSEQ multiplex PCR; TCRdb stores in-frame clones only, minus some. The table lists about 87,000 clones, approximately 7.1% of them singletons, with about 2.1% in the top ten. The material sequenced was PBMCs. These TCRs come from a man in his forties or fifties in good health and CMV-seronegative.

This clone was seen more than once but under ten times. The chain combines TRBV6-5 with TRBJ1-1; D is undetermined. CDR3 length equals 13 residues. V lost 8 bases and J 0 bases, leaving 10 bases between the germline ends. Germline values: CDR1 MNHEY, CDR2 SVGAGI. The CDR3 sequence is CASLETLNTEAFF. DNA of the CDR3: TGTGCCAGCTTAGAAACTCTGAACACTGAAGCTTTCTTT.

Regarding this clone: The CDR3 carries no conserved terminal phenylalanine or tryptophan, so it likely arises from a read error. The CDR3 is CASSLVGNSNQPQHL. CDR3 nucleotide sequence: TGTGCCAGCAGCTTAGTCGGGAATAGCAATCAGCCCCAGCATCTT. The gene calls are TRBV7-2 and TRBJ1-5, with no clear D. The germline CDR1 and CDR2 sequences are SGHTA and FQGNSA. Trimming took 1 base from V and 0 from J, leaving 7 bases between them. This CDR3 contains 15 residues.

The rearrangement uses TRBV5-1 and TRBJ2-3; the D gene is possibly TRBD2 (6 bases). The germline V gene encodes CDR1 SGHRS and CDR2 YFSETQ. This CDR3 has 15 residues. V gave up 5 bases and J gave up 0 bases, with 13 bases separating them. DNA of the CDR3: TGCGCCAGCAGTTGGGGACTGGCTAGCACAGATACGCAGTATTTT. It specifies CASSWGLASTDTQYF.